The 10 T cell receptor beta chains in this list originate from one sample, sequenced in a study of breast tumors, draining lymph nodes, adjacent tissues. TCRdb independently ran MiXCR on the multiplex PCR reads; one entry per CDR3 protein. The sample shows approximately 250,000 distinct CDR3 sequences, under 35% of them seen only once. Breast cancer patients provided tissue from their axillary draining lymph nodes. The sequencing input was axillary lymph node tissue. These receptors all stem from a female donor with breast cancer. Some clones in this sample may be carry-over from other donors' samples.

This clonotype appeared many times. The chain carries TRBV10-1 and TRBJ1-2; 9 bases line up with TRBD1. Germline-derived CDR1 and CDR2 are WNHNN and SYGVQD (reference sequence). CDR3 length equals 13 residues. The V segment lost 6 bases and the J segment 4 bases; nucleotides outside the gene matches: 3. The CDR3 DNA is TGCGCCAGCAGCTCGGACAGGGGCTATGGCTACACCTTC. Protein product: CASSSDRGYGYTF.

The genes are TRBV11-3 and TRBJ2-1, with TRBD2 identical over 8 bases. This CDR3 has 12 amino acids. In germline, CDR1 is SGHNT, CDR2 YENEEA. Unmatched junction bases numbered 4, after V lost 8 bases and J lost 7 bases. The CDR3 DNA reads as TGTGCCAGCGCGGGAGGTGGGAATGAGCAGTTCTTC. Its translation: CASAGGGNEQFF.

Only a few counts were recorded for this clonotype. The J gene is TRBJ2-1, the V gene TRBV6-5, with a weak D call TRBD1 (5 bases). With 0 bases removed from V and 2 bases from J, the gap between germline ends came to 11 bases. The CDR3 has 16 residues. The germline V gene has CDR1 MNHEY and CDR2 SVGAGI. CDR3 DNA sequence: TGTGCCAGCAGTTACTCGATCCAGGGTCCCTACAATGAGCAGTTCTTC. The encoded protein is CASSYSIQGPYNEQFF.

The chain has TRBV5-1 and TRBJ1-2; 7 bases align to TRBD1. The V and J ends lost 4 bases and 2 bases, in that order; junction bases with no gene match: 5. Looked up from germline, CDR1 is SGHRS and CDR2 is YFSETQ. There are 14 residues in the CDR3. CDR3 nucleotides: TGCGCCAGCAGCGCCGGGACAGAGAACTATGGCTACACCTTC. Residues: CASSAGTENYGYTF.

This clonotype was recorded once. The chain couples TRBV24-1 to TRBJ2-7, with TRBD2 matching 13 bases. Germline loops: CDR1 KGHDR, CDR2 SFDVKD. V dropped 9 bases and J dropped 1; count of bases not matched to a gene: 5. This CDR3 has 15 amino acids. CDR3 sequence: CATATSGGASYEQYF. The CDR3 DNA reads TGTGCCACCGCAACTAGCGGGGGGGCATCCTACGAGCAGTACTTC.

Concerning this clonotype: Since a much larger clone is just one base distant, this may be a read error. The chain uses TRBV12-3 or TRBV12-4 and TRBJ1-2; TRBD1 is a possible D gene (6 bases). The CDR3 length is 13 residues. CDR3: CASNLSGAGGHTF. CDR3 DNA sequence: TGTGCCAGCAATTTGTCGGGGGCAGGTGGCCACACCTTC.

This clonotype was picked up many times. J is TRBJ2-6 and V is TRBV28; D unresolved. The CDR3 contains 18 residues. The V gene lost 4 bases and the J gene lost 1 base, with 17 bases spanning the gap. Germline CDR1 is MDHEN and CDR2 is SYDVKM. This chain's CDR3 is CASSSFQFRESGANVLTF. CDR3 DNA: TGTGCCAGCAGTTCGTTTCAATTCCGAGAATCTGGGGCCAACGTCCTGACTTTC.

J is TRBJ1-3 and V is TRBV6-5; TRBD1 agrees at 11 bases. Trimming cost V 1 base and J 4 bases; bases outside gene matches: 18. CDR1 is MNHEY, CDR2 SVGAGI, per germline. This CDR3 region has 21 residues. DNA for the CDR3: TGTGCCAGCAGTTACTACCCACCTGGGACAGGGGGAGTTAGACCAGGAAACACCATATATTTT. Translated, it gives CASSYYPPGTGGVRPGNTIYF.

This clonotype showed up many times. At one end, the junction sequence differs from germline, possibly due to a read error. This rearrangement joins TRBV7-3 to TRBJ2-3; 9 bases align to TRBD2. Germline CDR1 is SGHTA and CDR2 is FQGTGA. The CDR3 sequence is 15 residues long. The CDR3 nucleotides read TGTGCCAGCAGCAACATAGCGGGAGCGCCGGATACGCGGTATTTT. It specifies CASSNIAGAPDTRYF.

In regard to this clonotype: A much larger clonotype is one base distant, so this may be a read error. The chain has TRBV11-3 and TRBJ2-1, with TRBD2 identical over 11 bases. Germline V gives CDR1 SGHNT, CDR2 YENEEA. CDR3 length equals 13 residues. The CDR3 here is CAGSGLAGGEQFF. DNA for the CDR3: TGTGCCGGCAGCGGACTAGCGGGTGGTGAGCAGTTCTTC.